These 6 T cell receptor beta chains originate from one sample sequenced in a study of vaccination and CD4 T cells after COVID-19. These receptors are not linked to any known antigen. Sequencing of DNA taken from cultured CD4+ T cells relied on the Oncomine TCR Beta short-read assay. TCRdb passed the PCR reads through MiXCR, listing each CDR3 protein once. The sample records about 25,000 distinct CDR3 sequences, around 30% being singletons. Time point noted: late sampling 161 to 241 days after vaccination in three convalescent patients. Regarding treatment: roughly nine-day PBMC culture with coronavirus spike peptide pools or control peptides (ViraFEST assay). Here the sequenced sample was CD4+ T cells from blood, cultured in vitro, taken about 7 months after SARS-CoV-2 vaccination. Every receptor here comes from a human donor who had recovered from COVID-19.

This clonotype was counted between two and nine times. V and J are TRBV19 and TRBJ1-5, with D tentatively TRBD1 (6 bases). V lost 6 bases, J lost 0 bases, and 15 bases lay in between. CDR1 is LNHDA, CDR2 SQIVND, per germline (reference sequence). The CDR3 contains 16 residues. Here the CDR3 reads CASRSRGGYSNQPQHF. In DNA, the CDR3 is TGTGCCAGTAGATCCAGGGGTGGATATAGCAATCAGCCCCAGCATTTT.

The table lists this clonotype with a few counts. The V gene is TRBV7-2, the J gene TRBJ2-3, with 14 bases identical to TRBD2. V lost 5 bases and J lost 3; bases outside the gene matches: 10. Looked up from germline, CDR1 is SGHTA and CDR2 is FQGNSA. This CDR3 has 18 residues. The CDR3 region has the DNA TGTGCCAGCAGCCTAAGGACTAGCGGGAGGTCGCGGACAGATACGCAGTATTTT. Translated: CASSLRTSGRSRTDTQYF.

This clonotype was seen a few times. The chain employs TRBV19 and TRBJ1-2, with 10 bases aligning to TRBD1. J was trimmed by 8 bases and V by 5 bases; bases with no gene match: 11. Germline CDR1 is LNHDA and CDR2 is SQIVND (reference sequence). The CDR3 consists of 15 residues. In DNA, the CDR3 is TGTGCCAGTAGTGGACGACAGGGGGCGCGAGGCGGCTACACCTTC. Protein: CASSGRQGARGGYTF.

This clonotype was observed a handful of times. The chain recombines TRBV28 with TRBJ2-7, with D possibly being TRBD1 (6 bases). Trimming left V 3 bases short and J 5 bases short, with 17 bases between. The CDR3 is 15 amino acids. CDR1 and CDR2 (germline): MDHEN, SYDVKM. The DNA for the CDR3 is TGTGCCAGCAGTTTCCTCCGGACAGTCGTGGACGAGCAGTACTTC. As protein: CASSFLRTVVDEQYF.

V gene TRBV6-1 combines with J gene TRBJ1-2; 9 bases line up with TRBD1. The CDR3 contains 16 residues. Germline CDR1 reads MNHNS; CDR2 reads SASEGT. The V segment lost 0 bases and the J segment 8 bases; nucleotides outside the gene matches: 10. The CDR3 reads CASSEAAGTGYVGYTF. The CDR3 DNA follows: TGTGCCAGCAGTGAAGCAGCCGGGACAGGGTACGTCGGCTACACCTTC.

This clonotype has more than one count but fewer than ten. This chain uses TRBV6-1 with TRBJ2-1; D gene uncertain. The germline V and J ends were trimmed by 4 bases and 10 bases, with 8 bases remaining between them. The length of the CDR3 is 11 residues. Germline-derived CDR1 and CDR2 are MNHNS and SASEGT. The CDR3 nucleotides read TGTGCCAGCAGTGCCTTATTAGAGCAGTTCTTC. Its protein is CASSALLEQFF.